The clone carrying this TCR beta chain came up a few times. The antigen is not known. The record originates from a study of CD8 T cells in ankylosing spondylitis. Study-level points and caveats: There was a TCR beta motif, made of 7 to 9 highly homologous variants, that appeared characteristic of ankylosing spondylitis blood. Some of these motif variants have turned up before, in reports on reactive arthritis synovial fluid and blood. Researchers reportedly found disease-linked clones significantly enriched in matched ankylosing spondylitis synovial fluid.

Generation of TCR beta libraries employed quantitative 5'-RACE incorporating molecular barcodes. TCRdb analysed the 5' RACE reads with MiXCR anew, one entry per CDR3 protein. Of 200,000 or so distinct CDR3 sequences listed, approximately 13% are singletons. CDR3 length equals 20 residues. Germline V gene lookup returns CDR1 GTSNPN and CDR2 SVGIG (reference sequence). V lost 0 bases and J lost 0, with 24 bases in between. The V and J genes are TRBV30 and TRBJ2-1; D gene uncertain. What was sequenced was blood, either unsorted or a sorted T cell fraction (not recorded which). The clonotype was recovered from a female donor with ankylosing spondylitis or in good health (not recorded which). The CDR3 DNA sequence: TGTGCCTGGAGTGTTATCGCCGGCTGGGTCCCATCGGGCTCCTACAATGAGCAGTTCTTC. Protein product: CAWSVIAGWVPSGSYNEQFF.